Each of the 30 T cell receptor beta chains below was sequenced from the same sample in a study of cytomegalovirus exposure and HLA in healthy donors. Researchers ran the PCR with 60 Vbeta and 13 Jbeta primers. This table comes from immunoSEQ multiplex PCR, and its TCRdb copy is limited to in-frame clones, with some not included. This sample has about 140,000 clones; approximately 82% occur once, and the top ten carry roughly 9.7%. Sequencing was performed on PBMCs. These receptors were obtained from a woman between 55 and 75 years old in good health and CMV-seropositive.

The CDR3 bases are TGTGCCACCAGCACTTTACCCGGGACACACACTGAAGCTTTCTTT. This encodes CATSTLPGTHTEAFF. V gene TRBV15 combines with J gene TRBJ1-1; D may be TRBD1 (6 bases). The V end was cut by 4 bases, the J end by 3 bases, with 15 bases between. The V gene's germline CDR1 is LNHNV and CDR2 YYDKDF (reference sequence). This CDR3 is built from 15 residues.

The chain has TRBV7-2 and TRBJ2-3; 10 positions match TRBD1. Germline CDR1 SGHTA, CDR2 FQGNSA. The CDR3 totals 15 residues. V lost 5 bases, J lost 2 bases, and 4 bases stayed unmatched. CDR3 loop: CASSTGQGLTDTQYF. CDR3 DNA: TGTGCCAGCAGCACGGGACAGGGGCTCACAGATACGCAGTATTTT.

This clone was seen only a few times. One junction end does not reproduce the germline sequence, and a read error may be involved. V usage is TRBV7-7 and J usage is TRBJ2-1; D not certain. The CDR3 has 15 amino acids. CDR1 SSHAT and CDR2 FNYEAQ come from the germline V gene (reference sequence). CDR3 residues: CASSSGPSSYNEQFF. DNA of the CDR3: TGTGCTAGCAGCTCTGGCCCTAGCTCCTACAATGAGCAGTTCTTC.

The chain carries TRBV5-1 and TRBJ2-7, with no clear D. V lost 0 bases and J lost 2, with 9 bases in between. This CDR3 has 14 amino acids. CDR1 is SGHRS, CDR2 YFSETQ, per germline. CDR3 loop: CASSLGLATYEQYF. Here the CDR3 DNA reads TGCGCCAGCAGCTTGGGTTTAGCAACCTACGAGCAGTACTTC.

This chain uses TRBV21-1 with TRBJ2-1; the D call in the table, TRBD2, was not verified against the DNA. TRBV21-1 is given as a pseudogene. The CDR3 totals 14 residues. The CDR3 loop is CASSRTSGRNEQFF. CDR3 DNA: TGTGCCAGCAGCAGGACTAGCGGGAGGAATGAGCAGTTCTTC.

This clone appeared once. The chain has TRBV28 and TRBJ1-2; maybe TRBD1 (6 bases). Germline CDR1 and CDR2: MDHEN and SYDVKM. CDR3 length: 14 amino acids. Trimming took off 8 bases at V and 7 bases at J, with 20 bases between the two ends. CDR3 residues: CASRPAYGGLGYTF. CDR3 in DNA: TGTGCCAGCCGACCGGCGTATGGGGGCCTTGGCTACACCTTC.

The chain links TRBV7-9 to TRBJ2-7, with 7 bases identical to TRBD2. Looked up from germline, CDR1 is SEHNR and CDR2 is FQNEAQ (reference sequence). The junction had 10 bases not matched to a gene; V was cut back by 5 bases and J by 0 bases. The CDR3 spans 16 residues. The CDR3 here is CASSPVGGSHSYEQYF. CDR3 coding DNA: TGTGCCAGCAGCCCGGTGGGCGGGAGTCACTCCTACGAGCAGTACTTC.

The V gene is TRBV25-1, the J gene TRBJ2-7; 9 bases fit TRBD2. Germline values: CDR1 MGHDK, CDR2 SYGVNS. The CDR3 runs to 15 residues. With V trimmed by 3 bases and J by 4 bases, 7 bases remained unmatched. CDR3 residues: CASSDGLAGRYEQYF. CDR3 nucleotides: TGTGCCAGCAGTGATGGCCTAGCGGGACGGTACGAGCAGTACTTC.

The V gene is TRBV30, the J gene TRBJ1-4; 8 bases align to TRBD1. The germline V gene encodes CDR1 GTSNPN and CDR2 SVGIG (reference sequence). The CDR3 contains 19 residues. Trimming at V came to 0 bases and at J to 3 bases, leaving 15 bases not matched to a gene. The CDR3 region is CAWSVPRSRGPWSNEKLFF. CDR3 sequence (DNA): TGTGCCTGGAGTGTACCACGGAGCAGGGGGCCTTGGTCTAATGAAAAACTGTTTTTT.

The rearrangement joins TRBV27 to TRBJ1-5, with D unresolved. Per germline, CDR1 MNHEY and CDR2 SMNVEV (reference sequence). The CDR3 is 15 residues long. V lost 10 bases to trimming and J lost 0 bases, with 16 bases between them. CDR3 protein: CAILSTDYSNQPQHF. CDR3 DNA sequence: TGTGCCATCCTTTCGACCGACTATAGCAATCAGCCCCAGCATTTT.

The chain links TRBV30 to TRBJ1-1; 8 nucleotides line up with TRBD1. The V and J ends lost 6 bases and 1 base, in that order; junction bases with no gene match: 7. The CDR3 covers 14 residues. The germline V gene encodes CDR1 GTSNPN and CDR2 SVGIG (reference sequence). CDR3 loop: CACQWTGRNTEAFF. The CDR3 nucleotides read TGTGCCTGCCAATGGACAGGGAGGAACACTGAAGCTTTCTTT.

J is TRBJ1-2 and V is TRBV6-5; D unresolved. CDR1 MNHEY and CDR2 SVGAGI come from the germline V gene. This CDR3 has 14 residues. The germline V and J ends were trimmed by 5 bases and 4 bases, with 14 bases remaining between them. The CDR3 DNA reads TGTGCCAGCAGTCGCCCCGGGGTGACCTATGGCTACACCTTC. Residues: CASSRPGVTYGYTF.

The chain employs TRBV9 and TRBJ2-1; 7 nucleotides line up with TRBD2. CDR1 is SGDLS, CDR2 YYNGEE, per germline. V shed 0 bases, J shed 3 bases, and the junction held 6 bases outside the gene matches. The CDR3 contains 16 residues. CDR3 DNA sequence: TGTGCCAGCAGCGTAGTGCCCGGGAGGAACTACAATGAGCAGTTCTTC. It translates to CASSVVPGRNYNEQFF. The whole variable domain, remainder taken from reference TRBV9 and TRBJ2-1, is DSGVTQTPKHLITATGQRVTLRCSPRSGDLSVYWYQQSLDQGLQFLIQYYNGEERAKGNILERFSAQQFPDLHSELNLSSLELGDSALYFCASSVVPGRNYNEQFFGPGTRLTVL.

This clone was observed once. This sequence joins TRBV2 and TRBJ1-4, with 7 bases lining up with TRBD1. The CDR3 has 13 residues. The V gene's germline CDR1 is SNHLY and CDR2 FYNNEI. J lost 8 bases, V lost 6 bases, and 6 bases had no gene match. The CDR3 protein is CASREDRPEKLFF. In nucleotides, the CDR3 is TGTGCCAGCAGAGAGGACAGGCCGGAAAAACTGTTTTTT.

In the case of this clone: Its ends do not fully match the called genes, so a read error is possible. The V call is TRBV28, the J call TRBJ2-7, with a tentative D call TRBD2 (5 bases). Germline V gene lookup returns CDR1 MDHEN and CDR2 SYDVKM. This CDR3 spans 13 amino acids. The DNA of the CDR3 is TGTGCCAGCAGTTTAGCGGACTCCCACGAGCAGTACTTC. It translates to CASSLADSHEQYF.

The V gene is TRBV7-2, the J gene TRBJ2-7, with 8 bases identical to TRBD1. V lost 5 bases, J lost 3 bases, and 6 bases stayed unmatched. Germline V gene sequence: CDR1 SGHTA, CDR2 FQGNSA. The CDR3 spans 14 residues. For the CDR3, the DNA is TGTGCCAGCAGCCTACAGGGGGGAAACTACGAGCAGTACTTC. Translation gives CASSLQGGNYEQYF.

The genes are TRBV7-6 and TRBJ1-6, with TRBD1 identical over 7 bases. The CDR3 covers 15 residues. The germline CDR1 and CDR2 sequences are SGHVS and FNYEAQ. After removal of 1 base from V and 6 bases from J, the junction contained 3 bases not matched to a gene. This chain's CDR3 is CASSLGQGSNSPLHF. The DNA for the CDR3 is TGTGCCAGCAGCTTAGGACAGGGATCTAATTCACCCCTCCACTTT.

The gene calls are TRBV7-2 and TRBJ1-5; no clear D. V was trimmed by 1 base and J by 9 bases, leaving 7 bases between them. Germline V gene sequence: CDR1 SGHTA, CDR2 FQGNSA. The length of the CDR3 is 12 residues. CDR3 DNA: TGTGCCAGCAGCTTAGATGTCGGGCCCCAGCATTTT. Its translation is CASSLDVGPQHF.

The rearrangement joins TRBV29-1 to TRBJ2-7; D possibly corresponds to TRBD1 (7 bases). The CDR3 runs to 14 residues. Deletions cut 4 bases from V and 5 bases from J, with 18 bases between. Per the germline V gene, CDR1 is SQVTM and CDR2 is ANQGSEA. The CDR3 coding sequence is TGCAGCGTTGCCCCAGGGGGGTTTAACAACGAGCAGTACTTC. Protein sequence: CSVAPGGFNNEQYF.

This clone was recorded a few times. V gene TRBV11-2 combines with J gene TRBJ2-3; no reliable D call. V lost 6 bases, J lost 4 bases, and 23 bases lay in between. The CDR3 covers 17 residues. Germline CDR1 is SGHAT and CDR2 is FQNNGV. CDR3 nucleotide sequence: TGTGCCAGCAGTTCCTCCGGGTCCCACTTTCGGGCAGATACGCAGTATTTT. Translated, it gives CASSSSGSHFRADTQYF.

Only one count was recorded for this clone. The rearrangement links TRBV25-1 to TRBJ2-7; D is perhaps TRBD2 (5 bases). This CDR3 region has 14 residues. V lost 2 bases and J 4 bases, leaving 12 bases between the germline ends. The germline V gene has CDR1 MGHDK and CDR2 SYGVNS. The CDR3 spells CASSESPTSYEQYF. As DNA, the CDR3 is TGTGCCAGCAGTGAAAGTCCCACTAGTTACGAGCAGTACTTC.

J is TRBJ2-7 and V is TRBV16, with D possibly matching TRBD1 (6 bases). CDR1 and CDR2 (germline): KGHSY, FQNENV. This CDR3 has 15 amino acids. Trimming shortened V by 2 bases and J by 1 base, and 12 bases separated the two germline ends. The CDR3 sequence: CASSQLNRVSYEQYF. The CDR3 DNA is TGTGCCAGCAGCCAACTAAACAGGGTATCCTACGAGCAGTACTTC.

The chain links TRBV6-1 to TRBJ2-5, with 8 bases identical to TRBD1. V lost 8 bases and J lost 5; bases outside the gene matches: 10. CDR3 length: 14 residues. Germline CDR1 MNHNS, CDR2 SASEGT. CDR3 sequence (DNA): TGTGCCAGCGGAGCTACAGGGGGAAGTGAGACCCAGTACTTC. Protein product: CASGATGGSETQYF.

The chain has TRBV2 and TRBJ2-1; 7 bases are shared with TRBD2. Germline V lookup: CDR1 SNHLY, CDR2 FYNNEI. V trimming: 10 bases; J trimming: 7 bases; junction bases outside the gene matches: 16. The length of the CDR3 is 15 residues. The DNA for the CDR3 is TGTGCCACCCGATTAGCGGGCTCCCTTGCAAATGAGCAGTTCTTC. Translation: CATRLAGSLANEQFF.

The chain couples TRBV15 to TRBJ1-2, with D hard to call. V lost 5 bases and J 4 bases, leaving 17 bases between the germline ends. CDR3 length: 15 residues. Germline values: CDR1 LNHNV, CDR2 YYDKDF (reference sequence). This CDR3 is CATSGSRYFGYGYTF. The CDR3 coding sequence is TGTGCCACCAGCGGGTCGAGGTATTTTGGCTATGGCTACACCTTC.

The CDR3 protein is CASSLLAGSYNEQFF. The DNA of the CDR3 is TGTGCCAGCAGCTTACTAGCGGGCTCCTACAATGAGCAGTTCTTC. This chain uses TRBV7-6 with TRBJ2-1; the match to TRBD2 covers 8 bases. CDR3 size: 15 residues. Germline CDR1 and CDR2: SGHVS and FNYEAQ. V dropped 2 bases and J dropped 0; count of bases not matched to a gene: 0.

The V gene is TRBV4-1, the J gene TRBJ2-1; 9 bases map to TRBD1. With V trimmed by 4 bases and J by 5 bases, 15 bases remained unmatched. Germline values: CDR1 MGHRA, CDR2 YSYEKL. The CDR3 consists of 18 residues. CDR3 DNA sequence: TGCGCCAGCAGCCTTCCGCGGCTTGGACAGGGGTGGAACAATGAGCAGTTCTTC. Translation gives CASSLPRLGQGWNNEQFF.

This chain joins TRBV23-1 and TRBJ2-5; D is ambiguous. TRBV23-1 is an ORF; its function is uncertain. The V and J ends lost 3 bases and 11 bases respectively, with 25 bases between them. This CDR3 region has 16 residues. The CDR3 bases are TGCGCCAGCAGTCAGCCTGAACTATTCAGCGATAAGGAGCAGTACTTC. It codes for CASSQPELFSDKEQYF.

The V call is TRBV10-3, the J call TRBJ2-2, with TRBD2 matching over 8 bases. With V trimmed by 7 bases and J by 1 base, 5 bases remained unmatched. The length of the CDR3 is 15 residues. In germline, CDR1 is ENHRY, CDR2 SYGVKD. The CDR3 sequence: CAITGSGENTGELFF. CDR3 nucleotides: TGTGCCATCACGGGTAGCGGGGAGAACACCGGGGAGCTGTTTTTT.

Only a few counts were recorded for this clone. The chain has TRBV11-3 and TRBJ2-7; TRBD2 matches 8 bases. This CDR3 is built from 15 residues. The V gene end was trimmed by 5 bases and the J gene end by 1 base; junction bases not matched to a gene: 7. Germline lookup yields CDR1 SGHNT and CDR2 YENEEA. DNA of the CDR3: TGTGCCAGCAGCCCATCTGGCGGGAGGTCCTACGAGCAGTACTTC. This sequence encodes CASSPSGGRSYEQYF.